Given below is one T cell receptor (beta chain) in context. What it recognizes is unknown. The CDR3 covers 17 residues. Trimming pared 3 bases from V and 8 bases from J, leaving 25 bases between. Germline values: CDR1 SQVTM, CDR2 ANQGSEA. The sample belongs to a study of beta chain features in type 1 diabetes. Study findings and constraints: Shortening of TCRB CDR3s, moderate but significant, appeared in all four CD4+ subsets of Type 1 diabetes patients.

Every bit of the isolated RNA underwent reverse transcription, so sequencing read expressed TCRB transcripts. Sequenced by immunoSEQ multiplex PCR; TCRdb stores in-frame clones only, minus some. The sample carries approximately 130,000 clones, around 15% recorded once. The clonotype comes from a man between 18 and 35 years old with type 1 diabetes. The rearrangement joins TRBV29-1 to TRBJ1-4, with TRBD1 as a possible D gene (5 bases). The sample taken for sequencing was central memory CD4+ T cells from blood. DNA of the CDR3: TGCAGCGTTGATGCTGGAACAGGTTATTTATCGGGAGAAAAACTGTTTTTT. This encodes CSVDAGTGYLSGEKLFF.